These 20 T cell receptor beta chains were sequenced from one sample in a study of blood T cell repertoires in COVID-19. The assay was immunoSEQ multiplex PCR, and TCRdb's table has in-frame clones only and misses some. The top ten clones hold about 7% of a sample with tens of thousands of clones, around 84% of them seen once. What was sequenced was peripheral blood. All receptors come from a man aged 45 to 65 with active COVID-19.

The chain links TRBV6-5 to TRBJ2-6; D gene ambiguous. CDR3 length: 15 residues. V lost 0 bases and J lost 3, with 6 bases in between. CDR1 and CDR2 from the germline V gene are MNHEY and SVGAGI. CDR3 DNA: TGTGCCAGCAGTTACTCGACACTTGGGGCCAACGTCCTGACTTTC. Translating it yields CASSYSTLGANVLTF.

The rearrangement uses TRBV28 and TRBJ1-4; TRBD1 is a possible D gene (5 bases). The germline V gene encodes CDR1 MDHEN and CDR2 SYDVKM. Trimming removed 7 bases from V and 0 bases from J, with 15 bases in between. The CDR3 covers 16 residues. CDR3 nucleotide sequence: TGTGCCAGCACCCCCGGGGGGGTCACAACTAATGAAAAACTGTTTTTT. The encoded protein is CASTPGGVTTNEKLFF.

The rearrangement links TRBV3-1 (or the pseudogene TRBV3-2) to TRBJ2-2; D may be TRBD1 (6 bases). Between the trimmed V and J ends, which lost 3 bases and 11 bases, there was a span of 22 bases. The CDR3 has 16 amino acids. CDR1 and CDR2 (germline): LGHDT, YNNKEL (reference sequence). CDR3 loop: CASSQSGRRLGAELFF. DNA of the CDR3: TGTGCCAGCAGCCAGTCCGGAAGGCGATTGGGGGCAGAGCTGTTTTTT.

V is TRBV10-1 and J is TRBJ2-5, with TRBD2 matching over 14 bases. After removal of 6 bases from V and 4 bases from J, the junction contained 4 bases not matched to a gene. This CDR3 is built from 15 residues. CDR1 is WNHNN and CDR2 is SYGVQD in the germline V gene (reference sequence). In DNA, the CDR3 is TGCGCCAGCAGCGGGACTAGCGGGAGTTTAGAGACCCAGTACTTC. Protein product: CASSGTSGSLETQYF.

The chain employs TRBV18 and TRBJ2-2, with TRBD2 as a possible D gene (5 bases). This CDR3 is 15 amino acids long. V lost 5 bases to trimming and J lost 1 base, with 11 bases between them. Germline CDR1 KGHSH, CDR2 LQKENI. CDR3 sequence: CASSFGLMNTGELFF. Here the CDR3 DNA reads TGTGCCAGCTCATTCGGACTGATGAACACCGGGGAGCTGTTTTTT.

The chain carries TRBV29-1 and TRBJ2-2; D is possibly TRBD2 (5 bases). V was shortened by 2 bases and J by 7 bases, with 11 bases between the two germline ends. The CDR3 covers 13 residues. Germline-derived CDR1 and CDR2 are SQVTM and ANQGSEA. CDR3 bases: TGCAGCGTTGAAAGCGGTTTAAGCGGGGAGCTGTTTTTT. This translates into CSVESGLSGELFF.

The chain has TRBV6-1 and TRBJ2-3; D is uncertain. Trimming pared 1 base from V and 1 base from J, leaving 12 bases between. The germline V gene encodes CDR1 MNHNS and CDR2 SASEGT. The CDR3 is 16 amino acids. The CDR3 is CASSEGNKYRTDTQYF. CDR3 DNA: TGTGCCAGCAGTGAAGGAAACAAATACCGCACAGATACGCAGTATTTT.

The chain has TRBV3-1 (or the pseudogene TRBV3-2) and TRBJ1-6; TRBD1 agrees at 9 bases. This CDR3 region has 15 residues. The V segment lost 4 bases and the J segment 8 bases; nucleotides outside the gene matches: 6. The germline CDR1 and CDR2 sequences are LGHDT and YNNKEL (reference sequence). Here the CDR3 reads CASSLGQGLYSPLHF. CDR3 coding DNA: TGTGCCAGCAGCCTCGGACAGGGGCTCTATTCACCCCTCCACTTT.

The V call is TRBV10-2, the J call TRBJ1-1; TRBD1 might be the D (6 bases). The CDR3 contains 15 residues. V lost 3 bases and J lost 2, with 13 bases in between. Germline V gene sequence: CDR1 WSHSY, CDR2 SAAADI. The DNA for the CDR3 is TGCGCCAGCAGTGATGTAGGCAGGGGAAACACTGAAGCTTTCTTT. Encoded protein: CASSDVGRGNTEAFF.

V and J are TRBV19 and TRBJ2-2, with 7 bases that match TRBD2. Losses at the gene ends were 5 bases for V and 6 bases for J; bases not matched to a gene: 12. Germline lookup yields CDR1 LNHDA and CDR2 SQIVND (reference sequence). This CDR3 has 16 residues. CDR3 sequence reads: CASSLTRTRSPGELFF. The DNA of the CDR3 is TGTGCCAGTAGTTTAACCCGGACTAGAAGTCCCGGGGAGCTGTTTTTT.

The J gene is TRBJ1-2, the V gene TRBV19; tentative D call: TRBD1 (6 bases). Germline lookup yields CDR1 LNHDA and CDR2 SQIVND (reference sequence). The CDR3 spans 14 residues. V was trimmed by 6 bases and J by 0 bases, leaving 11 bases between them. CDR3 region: CASRLRTANYGYTF. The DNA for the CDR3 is TGTGCCAGTAGGTTAAGGACAGCTAACTATGGCTACACCTTC.

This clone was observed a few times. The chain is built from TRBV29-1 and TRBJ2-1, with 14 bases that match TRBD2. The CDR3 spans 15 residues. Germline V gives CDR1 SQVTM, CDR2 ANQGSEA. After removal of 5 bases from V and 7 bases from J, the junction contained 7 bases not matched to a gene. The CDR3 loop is CSVPRLAGGQNEQFF. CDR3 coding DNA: TGCAGCGTTCCTAGACTAGCGGGAGGGCAAAATGAGCAGTTCTTC.

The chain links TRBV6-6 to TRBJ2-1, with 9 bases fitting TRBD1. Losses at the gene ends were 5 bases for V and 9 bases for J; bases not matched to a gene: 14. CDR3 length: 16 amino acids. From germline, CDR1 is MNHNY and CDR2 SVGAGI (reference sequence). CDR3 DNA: TGTGCCAGCAGTCTAGGGACAGGGCTGACGCCCGGTGAGCAGTTCTTC. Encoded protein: CASSLGTGLTPGEQFF.

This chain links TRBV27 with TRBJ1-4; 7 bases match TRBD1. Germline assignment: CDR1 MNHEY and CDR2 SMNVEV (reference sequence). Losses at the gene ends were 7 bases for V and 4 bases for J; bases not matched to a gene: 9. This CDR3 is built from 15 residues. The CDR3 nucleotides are TGTGCCAGCATCCAAGGGGGACAGCATAATGAAAAACTGTTTTTT. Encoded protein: CASIQGGQHNEKLFF. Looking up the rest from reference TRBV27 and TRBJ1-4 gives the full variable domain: EAQVTQNPRYLITVTGKKLTVTCSQNMNHEYMSWYRQDPGLGLRQIYYSMNVEVTDKGDVPEGYKVSRKEKRNFPLILESPSPNQTSLYFCASIQGGQHNEKLFFGSGTQLSVL.

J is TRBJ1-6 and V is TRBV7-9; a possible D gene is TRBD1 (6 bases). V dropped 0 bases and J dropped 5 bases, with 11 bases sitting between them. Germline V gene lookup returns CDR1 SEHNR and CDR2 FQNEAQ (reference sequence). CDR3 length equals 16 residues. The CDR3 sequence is CASSLARAGDNSPLHF. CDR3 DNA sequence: TGTGCCAGCAGCTTAGCGAGGGCAGGGGATAATTCACCCCTCCACTTT.

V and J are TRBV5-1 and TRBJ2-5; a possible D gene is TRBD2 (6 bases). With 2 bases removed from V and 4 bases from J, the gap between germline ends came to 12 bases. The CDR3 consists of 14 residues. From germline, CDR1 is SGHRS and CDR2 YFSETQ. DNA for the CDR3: TGCGCCAGCAGCTTCACGGGAGAGGGAGAGACCCAGTACTTC. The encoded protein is CASSFTGEGETQYF.

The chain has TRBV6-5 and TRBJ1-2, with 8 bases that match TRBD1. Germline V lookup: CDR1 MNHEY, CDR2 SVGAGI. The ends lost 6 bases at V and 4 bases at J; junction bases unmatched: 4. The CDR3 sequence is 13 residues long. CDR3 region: CASRPGTGYGYTF. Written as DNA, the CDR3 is TGTGCCAGCAGACCCGGGACAGGCTATGGCTACACCTTC.

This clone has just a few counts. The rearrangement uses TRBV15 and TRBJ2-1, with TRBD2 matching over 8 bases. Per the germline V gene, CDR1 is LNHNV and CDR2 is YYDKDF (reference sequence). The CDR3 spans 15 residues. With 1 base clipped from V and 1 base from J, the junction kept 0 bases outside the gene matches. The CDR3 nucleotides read TGTGCCACCAGCAGAGGCGGGGGGTCCTACAATGAGCAGTTCTTC. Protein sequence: CATSRGGGSYNEQFF.

Here the CDR3 DNA reads TGCAGCGTTGAGGGCGGGAGTTCGAACACCGGGGAGCTGTTTTTT. Protein product: CSVEGGSSNTGELFF. This sequence joins TRBV29-1 and TRBJ2-2; 7 positions agree with TRBD2. This CDR3 has 15 amino acids. J lost 0 bases, V lost 3 bases, and 4 bases had no gene match. CDR1 and CDR2 from the germline V gene are SQVTM and ANQGSEA.

The CDR3 region is CASTSGASGDTQYF. The CDR3 DNA sequence: TGTGCCAGTACCTCGGGAGCGTCGGGAGATACGCAGTATTTT. The genes are TRBV19 and TRBJ2-3; D perhaps matches TRBD2 (6 bases). Trimming removed 7 bases at V and 5 bases at J, with 16 bases between. Per germline, CDR1 LNHDA and CDR2 SQIVND (reference sequence). The CDR3 is made up of 14 amino acids. The full variable domain, in which reference TRBV19 and TRBJ2-3 provide the parts outside the CDR3, is DGGITQSPKYLFRKEGQNVTLSCEQNLNHDAMYWYRQDPGQGLRLIYYSQIVNDFQKGDIAEGYSVSREKKESFPLTVTSAQKNPTAFYLCASTSGASGDTQYFGPGTRLTVL.